These T cell receptor beta chains were read from a single sample in a study of identifying expanded T cells in peripheral blood. TCRdb's table, derived via immunoSEQ multiplex PCR, lists solely in-frame clones and lacks some. The sample lists 91,000 or so clones, about nine tenths occurring once. The sequencing input was blood. The receptors here all came from a person between 18 and 75 years old in good health. The CDR3 runs from the conserved cysteine through the conserved F or W. Each record gives: D gene, J gene, clone size, V gene, CDR3 DNA, CDR3 protein. The D gene is left open where the match is weak. The listing skips clone size in some rows; elsewhere it reads once, few, many or a size class.

D: -; J: TRBJ2-5; size: -; V: TRBV6-5; DNA: TGTGCCAGCAGTTACTCGAGAGGCCAAGAGACCCAGTACTTC; CDR3: CASSYSRGQETQYF
D: -; J: TRBJ2-3; size: -; V: TRBV4-1; DNA: TGCGCCAGCAGCCCTGGGGGGTCTCGCACAGATACGCAGTATTTT; CDR3: CASSPGGSRTDTQYF
D: -; J: TRBJ2-1; size: -; V: TRBV28; DNA: TGTGCCAGCACCTCGGGGGCTAGCGGTTCCTACAATGAGCAGTTCTTC; CDR3: CASTSGASGSYNEQFF
D: -; J: TRBJ2-3; size: -; V: TRBV28; DNA: TGTGCCAGCAGTTTCACGGAGGTAGATACGCAGTATTTT; CDR3: CASSFTEVDTQYF
D: TRBD1; J: TRBJ2-7; size: -; V: TRBV6-6; DNA: TGTGCCAGCAGTTACTCGACAGGACAGGGCTACGAGCAGTACTTC; CDR3: CASSYSTGQGYEQYF
D: TRBD1; J: TRBJ1-2; size: -; V: TRBV9; DNA: TGTGCCAGCAGCGGACCGGGACAGGGAGGGGAGGGCTACACCTTC; CDR3: CASSGPGQGGEGYTF
D: TRBD2; J: TRBJ2-4; size: -; V: TRBV4-1; DNA: TGCGCCAGCAGCCTCAAGCGGGTAGCGGGGGGGCTGGGAAACATTCAGTACTTC; CDR3: CASSLKRVAGGLGNIQYF
D: -; J: TRBJ1-5; size: once; V: TRBV5-1; DNA: TGCGCCAGCAGCTTAAGCTGGACAGACTTTTATAGCAATCAGCCCCAGCATTTT; CDR3: CASSLSWTDFYSNQPQHF
D: TRBD2; J: TRBJ2-3; size: -; V: TRBV7-6; DNA: TGTGCCAGCAGCTCACTAGCGGGAGGGCCCACAGATACGCAGTATTTT; CDR3: CASSSLAGGPTDTQYF
D: TRBD2; J: TRBJ2-5; size: -; V: TRBV6-4; DNA: TGTGCCAGCAGTCCGGGACTAGCGGGGGGAGAGACCCAGTACTTC; CDR3: CASSPGLAGGETQYF
D: -; J: TRBJ1-6; size: -; V: TRBV7-8; DNA: TGTGCCAGCAGCTCACGGGGTTCACCCCTCCACTTT; CDR3: CASSSRGSPLHF
D: -; J: TRBJ1-4; size: few; V: TRBV5-1; DNA: TGCGCCAGCAGCTTTGGGGGGGCTAATGAAAAACTGTTTTTT; CDR3: CASSFGGANEKLFF
D: -; J: TRBJ2-1; size: -; V: TRBV7-3; DNA: TGTGCCAGCAGCTTAAATTTGGGCGAGCAGTTCTTC; CDR3: CASSLNLGEQFF
D: -; J: TRBJ2-3; size: once; V: TRBV9; DNA: TGTGCCAGCAGCGTAGTCGGGGGTGGCACAGATACGCAGTATTTT; CDR3: CASSVVGGGTDTQYF
D: -; J: TRBJ1-2; size: once; V: TRBV6-4; DNA: TGTGCCAGCAGTGACTCGATGGGGGAGAGTGGCTACACCTTC; CDR3: CASSDSMGESGYTF
D: -; J: TRBJ1-2; size: few; V: TRBV27; DNA: TGTGCCAGCAGTCCACGGGGCGCGTACTATGGCTACACCTTC; CDR3: CASSPRGAYYGYTF
D: -; J: TRBJ1-5; size: few; V: TRBV28; DNA: TGTGCCAGCAGTTCCCATGCAGGGGTCAATCAGCCCCAGCATTTT; CDR3: CASSSHAGVNQPQHF
D: -; J: TRBJ2-7; size: -; V: TRBV7-7; DNA: TGTGCCAGCAGCGAGACTCGGAGCTCCGAGCAGTACTTC; CDR3: CASSETRSSEQYF
D: -; J: TRBJ2-2; size: few; V: TRBV30; DNA: TGTGCCTGGAGTGCCTTGGGTACGGACACCCGCCCATTCAACACCGGGGAGCTGTTTTTT; CDR3: CAWSALGTDTRPFNTGELFF
D: -; J: TRBJ1-4; size: -; V: TRBV30; DNA: TGTGCCTGGGGACTTACTCGCGGAAAACTGTTTTTT; CDR3: CAWGLTRGKLFF
D: TRBD2; J: TRBJ2-1; size: once; V: TRBV30; DNA: TGTGCCTGGGCCCAGCGGGAGGGAGGGTATGAGCAGTTCTTC; CDR3: CAWAQREGGYEQFF
D: TRBD1; J: TRBJ2-7; size: -; V: TRBV6-5; DNA: TGTGCCAGCAGTTACGTAGGGACAGGGGAAGCCGAGCAGTACTTC; CDR3: CASSYVGTGEAEQYF
D: TRBD2; J: TRBJ2-2; size: once; V: TRBV4-1; DNA: TGCGCCAGCAGCCAAGTGCCCATAGCGGGGGGGAACACCGGGGAGCTGTTTTTT; CDR3: CASSQVPIAGGNTGELFF
D: -; J: TRBJ2-7; size: once; V: TRBV6-5; DNA: TGTGCCAGCAGTTCCTCGGACGGGTCAGCCGAGCAGTACTTC; CDR3: CASSSSDGSAEQYF
D: -; J: TRBJ2-7; size: -; V: TRBV28; DNA: TGTGCCAGCAGTTTAGGGTTGAGGGAGATTACCTACGAGCAGTACTTC; CDR3: CASSLGLREITYEQYF
D: TRBD2; J: TRBJ2-7; size: -; V: TRBV2; DNA: TGTGCCAGCAGCCTAGCGGGGAACTCCTACGAGCAGTACTTC; CDR3: CASSLAGNSYEQYF
D: TRBD2; J: TRBJ2-1; size: once; V: TRBV11-2; DNA: TGTGCCAGCAGCTCTCAGCGGGGTGTGAATGAGCAGTTCTTC; CDR3: CASSSQRGVNEQFF
D: -; J: TRBJ2-5; size: once; V: TRBV18; DNA: TGTGCCAGCTCACCACCAGTTCCGGGGATGGAGACCCAGTACTTC; CDR3: CASSPPVPGMETQYF
D: TRBD2; J: TRBJ2-5; size: -; V: TRBV5-1; DNA: TGCGCCAGCAGCTTGGGAGGGGCTAGCGGGATCCAAGAGACCCAGTACTTC; CDR3: CASSLGGASGIQETQYF
D: TRBD1; J: TRBJ1-2; size: -; V: TRBV11-2; DNA: TGTGCCAGCAGCCAGCCGGGACAGGGGTACTATGGCTACACCTTC; CDR3: CASSQPGQGYYGYTF
D: -; J: TRBJ2-5; size: -; V: TRBV7-2; DNA: TGTGCCAGCAGCGTAATGGGGGGACAAGAGACCCAGTACTTC; CDR3: CASSVMGGQETQYF
D: TRBD2; J: TRBJ2-1; size: -; V: TRBV5-6; DNA: TGTGCCAGCAGTTCTAGCGGGGGGTACGAGCAGTTCTTC; CDR3: CASSSSGGYEQFF
D: TRBD1; J: TRBJ1-5; size: -; V: TRBV19; DNA: TGTGCCAGTAGTATACCCGGGACAGTAAGCGATCAGCCCCAGCATTTT; CDR3: CASSIPGTVSDQPQHF
D: -; J: TRBJ1-1; size: -; V: TRBV6-1; DNA: TGTGCCAGCCGGCAGGCTGTGAACACTGAAGCTTTCTTT; CDR3: CASRQAVNTEAFF
D: -; J: TRBJ2-7; size: -; V: TRBV19; DNA: TGTGCCAGTAGTATATCTACCGGCAGGGGAGTCGAGCAGTACTTC; CDR3: CASSISTGRGVEQYF
D: -; J: TRBJ2-5; size: -; V: TRBV9; DNA: TGTGCCAGCAGCGCCGTAACAGGGCGAGAGACCCAGTACTTC; CDR3: CASSAVTGRETQYF
D: -; J: TRBJ1-2; size: -; V: TRBV30; DNA: TGTGCCTGGAGTGCCCACCCGGGGCTTGATGGCTACACCTTC; CDR3: CAWSAHPGLDGYTF
D: TRBD1; J: TRBJ2-6; size: -; V: TRBV5-1; DNA: TGCGCCAGCAGCTTGTACAGGGGGCGAACGACTGGGGCCAACGTCCTGACTTTC; CDR3: CASSLYRGRTTGANVLTF
D: TRBD2; J: TRBJ2-1; size: -; V: TRBV30; DNA: TGTGCCTGGAGTGTAGGACTAGCGGGAGATGAGCAGTTCTTC; CDR3: CAWSVGLAGDEQFF
D: -; J: TRBJ2-7; size: -; V: TRBV15; DNA: TGTGCCACCAGCAGAGTTGGGGGAGCCTACGAGCAGTACTTC; CDR3: CATSRVGGAYEQYF
D: -; J: TRBJ2-1; size: -; V: TRBV7-2; DNA: TGTGCCAGCAGCTTAGTTACGGCAAATGAGCAGTTCTTC; CDR3: CASSLVTANEQFF
D: -; J: TRBJ2-7; size: once; V: TRBV7-3; DNA: TGTGCCAGCGATTCAGGCGGCGAGCAGTACTTC; CDR3: CASDSGGEQYF
D: -; J: TRBJ1-3; size: -; V: TRBV30; DNA: TGTGCCTGGAGCTCTGGAAACACCATATATTTT; CDR3: CAWSSGNTIYF
D: TRBD1; J: TRBJ2-7; size: -; V: TRBV6-6; DNA: TGTGCCACCCCGGGACAGCGGTGGGAGCAGTACTTC; CDR3: CATPGQRWEQYF
D: -; J: TRBJ2-5; size: -; V: TRBV11-2; DNA: TGTGCCAGCAGCTTATTTCTGGGGACGGAGACCCAGTACTTC; CDR3: CASSLFLGTETQYF
D: -; J: TRBJ2-1; size: -; V: TRBV7-9; DNA: TGTGCCAGCAGCTTAGCCCATGAGCAGTTCTTC; CDR3: CASSLAHEQFF
D: TRBD1; J: TRBJ2-7; size: once; V: TRBV6-1; DNA: TGTGCCAGCAGTGGACAGGGCCACGAGCAGTACTTC; CDR3: CASSGQGHEQYF
D: -; J: TRBJ2-1; size: -; V: TRBV4-1; DNA: TGCGCCAGCAGCCCTCAGGGGTACAATGAGCAGTTCTTC; CDR3: CASSPQGYNEQFF
D: -; J: TRBJ2-3; size: -; V: TRBV6-5; DNA: TGTGCCAGCACCCACCGGATAACAGATACGCAGTATTTT; CDR3: CASTHRITDTQYF
D: TRBD1; J: TRBJ1-4; size: few; V: TRBV5-4; DNA: TGTGCCAGCAGCTCCCGACAGGGTCCTAATGAAAAACTGTTTTTT; CDR3: CASSSRQGPNEKLFF